This TCR beta chain emerged from a study of blood T cells in healthy people across ages. The CDR3 extends over 14 amino acids. V was cut by 2 bases and J by 9 bases, with 17 bases left in between. Germline V gene sequence: CDR1 DFQATT, CDR2 SNEGSKA (reference sequence). Total RNA extracted from each sample amounted to at least 6 micrograms. This clonotype was detected ten times or more. Alongside a J-beta primer mix, a sample-barcoded 5' primer served in a second PCR lasting roughly 7 to 11 cycles. Each cDNA was tagged by a template-switch adaptor containing 12 random nucleotides. MiXCR was run by TCRdb on the 5' RACE reads, yielding one entry per CDR3 protein. Counted here are 630,000 or so distinct CDR3 sequences, less than 35% occurring once; the ten biggest clones make up 15% to 19%.

The receptor was isolated from a woman of 80 years or more in good health. The V gene is TRBV20-1, the J gene TRBJ2-1; D call uncertain. Sequencing was carried out using blood. CDR3 nucleotide sequence: TGCAGTGCTAGAAGGGCCCGGGCAGTGGGTGAGCAGTTCTTC. The encoded protein is CSARRARAVGEQFF.